This T cell receptor beta chain was captured in a study of blood T cell repertoires in COVID-19. Study-wide background: The United States, Italy and Spain were the sources of the acute and convalescent COVID-19 samples. PBMCs, B-cell-depleted T cells, or T cells were the source of the cDNA or gDNA that made up the material.

The CDR3 has 14 amino acids. Germline CDR1 reads MNHEY; CDR2 reads SVGAGI. Unmatched junction bases numbered 7, after V lost 8 bases and J lost 4 bases. As processed by the authors: How many nucleated cells were present was estimated from reference gene primer amplification. Clones were sequenced by immunoSEQ multiplex PCR, and TCRdb holds only the in-frame ones, with some missing. D and trimming were read from the DNA, whereas the V and J calls and clone size are those reported in that table. Of some 21,000 clones in the sample, roughly four fifths were seen once. The material sequenced was peripheral blood. The receptor was isolated from a human donor in a cohort sampled during active or convalescent COVID-19. The rearrangement uses TRBV6-5 and TRBJ2-1, with TRBD1 matching over 8 bases. This chain's CDR3 is CASRTGFLYNEQFF. CDR3 bases: TGTGCCAGCCGGACAGGGTTTCTTTACAATGAGCAGTTCTTC.